Below, 25 T cell receptor beta chains from the same sample are listed, as sequenced in a study of T cell responses to AZD1222 COVID-19 vaccine. Profiled with immunoSEQ multiplex PCR; TCRdb holds only in-frame clones, not every one. Seen here are around 120,000 clones, roughly 90% observed once, and the top ten hold approximately 2.5%. The specimen comprised peripheral blood, sampled on day 0 of AZD1222 vaccination. Source of these receptors: an adult in good health.

This chain joins TRBV27 and TRBJ1-5; D unresolved. Per the germline V gene, CDR1 is MNHEY and CDR2 is SMNVEV (reference sequence). The CDR3 runs 15 residues. Trimming removed 5 bases from V and 3 bases from J, with 14 bases in between. The CDR3 DNA sequence: TGTGCCAGCAGTCCCAATACTATGAACAATCAGCCCCAGCATTTT. This encodes CASSPNTMNNQPQHF.

CDR3 residues: CASSPGGLQPQHF. The CDR3 DNA follows: TGTGCCAGCTCACCCGGAGGCCTTCAGCCCCAGCATTTT. The chain employs TRBV18 and TRBJ1-5; D not certain. Trimming shortened V by 3 bases and J by 6 bases, and 9 bases separated the two germline ends. CDR1 and CDR2 (germline): KGHSH, LQKENI. The CDR3 consists of 13 residues.

This chain uses TRBV7-9 with TRBJ1-5; weak D call: TRBD1 (6 bases). This CDR3 is built from 14 residues. Germline-derived CDR1 and CDR2 are SEHNR and FQNEAQ (reference sequence). V lost 7 bases and J 6 bases, leaving 16 bases between the germline ends. The CDR3 here is CASTSGQSAQPQHF. CDR3 sequence (DNA): TGTGCCAGCACATCAGGACAGTCTGCTCAGCCCCAGCATTTT.

The V call is TRBV5-1, the J call TRBJ2-1; D not resolved. This CDR3 spans 13 amino acids. From germline, CDR1 is SGHRS and CDR2 YFSETQ. Trimming left V 4 bases short and J 1 base short, with 6 bases between. The CDR3 DNA reads TGCGCCAGCAGCGGGGAATCCTACAATGAGCAGTTCTTC. This sequence encodes CASSGESYNEQFF.

The rearrangement links TRBV19 to TRBJ1-5; maybe TRBD1 (5 bases). In germline, CDR1 is LNHDA, CDR2 SQIVND (reference sequence). The V end lost 5 bases, the J end lost 8 bases, and 13 bases lay between the germline ends. The CDR3 spans 13 residues. CDR3 nucleotides: TGTGCCAGTAGTCCGGGGCCGCCCGAGCCCCAGCATTTT. Protein product: CASSPGPPEPQHF.

The CDR3, as DNA: TGTGCCAGCAGTGTAACTAGCCGAGACTACGAGCAGTACTTC. Translation: CASSVTSRDYEQYF. V gene TRBV2 combines with J gene TRBJ2-7; a weak D match, TRBD2 (6 bases). The CDR3 runs 14 residues. Trimming removed 4 bases at V and 3 bases at J, with 13 bases between. Per the germline V gene, CDR1 is SNHLY and CDR2 is FYNNEI.

The rearrangement links TRBV20-1 to TRBJ1-2; tentatively, D is TRBD1 (5 bases). V lost 3 bases to trimming and J lost 7 bases, with 9 bases between them. This CDR3 is 11 amino acids long. Germline V gene data show CDR1 as DFQATT and CDR2 as SNEGSKA (reference sequence). CDR3 protein: CSARSGSGYTF. For the CDR3, the DNA is TGCAGTGCTAGGTCAGGGTCTGGCTACACCTTC.

This chain connects TRBV30 to TRBJ2-7, with 9 bases lining up with TRBD2. Germline CDR1 is GTSNPN and CDR2 is SVGIG (reference sequence). The CDR3 is 19 amino acids. V was pared by 1 base and J by 3 bases, with 19 bases of the junction left unmatched. CDR3 coding DNA: TGTGCCTGGAGTGGAGTTGGAACCGGAGGTAGCGGGAGACTCTACGAGCAGTACTTC. It codes for CAWSGVGTGGSGRLYEQYF.

The V and J genes are TRBV10-1 and TRBJ2-3, with D unclear. CDR1 is WNHNN and CDR2 is SYGVQD in the germline V gene (reference sequence). The CDR3 is 15 amino acids. Trimming took off 3 bases at V and 1 base at J, with 11 bases between the two ends. The CDR3 region has the DNA TGCGCCAGCAGTGATGGGAATGTTGGCACAGATACGCAGTATTTT. Protein: CASSDGNVGTDTQYF.

The rearrangement uses TRBV5-1 and TRBJ1-5, with 7 bases fitting TRBD1. Germline V CDR1 and CDR2: SGHRS, YFSETQ. The J segment lost 4 bases and the V segment lost 4 bases, leaving 5 bases of the junction unmatched. CDR3 size: 14 residues. CDR3 loop: CASSAGGRNQPQHF. The CDR3 coding sequence is TGCGCCAGCAGCGCAGGGGGGAGAAATCAGCCCCAGCATTTT.

V is TRBV5-1 and J is TRBJ1-4; unclear D gene. This CDR3 has 15 amino acids. Germline V gene lookup returns CDR1 SGHRS and CDR2 YFSETQ. The ends were cut back, 3 bases at V and 4 bases at J, with 13 bases in the middle. The CDR3 protein is CASSSDRRLNEKLFF. DNA of the CDR3: TGCGCCAGCAGCTCGGACCGCAGGCTTAATGAAAAACTGTTTTTT. Variable domain in full (rest from reference TRBV5-1 and TRBJ1-4): KAGVTQTPRYLIKTRGQQVTLSCSPISGHRSVSWYQQTPGQGLQFLFEYFSETQRNKGNFPGRFSGRQFSNSRSEMNVSTLELGDSALYLCASSSDRRLNEKLFFGSGTQLSVL.

The chain employs TRBV6-2 or TRBV6-3 and TRBJ1-1; TRBD1 matches at 7 bases. V lost 4 bases and J lost 10; bases outside the gene matches: 6. CDR3 length: 12 residues. Germline V gene sequence: CDR1 MNHEY, CDR2 SVGEGT. The CDR3, as DNA: TGTGCCAGCAGTTCAGGGGGGCTTGGAGCTTTCTTT. Its protein product is CASSSGGLGAFF.

V is TRBV18 and J is TRBJ2-3, with D uncertain. This CDR3 contains 13 residues. Between the trimmed V and J ends, which lost 4 bases and 4 bases, there was a span of 9 bases. From germline, CDR1 is KGHSH and CDR2 LQKENI. Here the CDR3 DNA reads TGTGCCAGCTCACTGGCAGTGTCAGATACGCAGTATTTT. It is translated as CASSLAVSDTQYF.

The V call is TRBV3-1 (or the pseudogene TRBV3-2), the J call TRBJ2-2; the D is unclear. V shed 5 bases and J shed 5 bases, with 18 bases lying between them. The CDR3 has 16 amino acids. Germline V gene data show CDR1 as LGHDT and CDR2 as YNNKEL (reference sequence). The CDR3 sequence is CASSFILSGLTGELFF. CDR3 bases: TGTGCCAGCAGCTTCATCCTTTCAGGCTTGACCGGGGAGCTGTTTTTT.

The chain links TRBV9 to TRBJ1-1; a weak D match, TRBD1 (5 bases). The V and J ends lost 4 bases and 1 base respectively, with 17 bases between them. Germline V CDR1 and CDR2: SGDLS, YYNGEE. The CDR3 runs to 16 residues. The CDR3 DNA follows: TGTGCCAGCAGCTGGGACCCGACGCCCCGGAACACTGAAGCTTTCTTT. It yields the protein CASSWDPTPRNTEAFF.

The rearrangement joins TRBV11-1 to TRBJ1-2; no firm D call. V shed 1 base and J shed 8 bases, with 11 bases lying between them. CDR3 length equals 13 residues. CDR1 and CDR2 from the germline V gene are SGHAT and FQDESV (reference sequence). The CDR3 sequence is CASSLETRGGYTF. CDR3 nucleotides: TGTGCCAGCAGCTTAGAGACACGGGGAGGCTACACCTTC.

V is TRBV5-4 and J is TRBJ1-4; D is uncertain. V lost 0 bases and J lost 3, with 6 bases in between. The CDR3 loop spans 14 amino acids. Germline V gene sequence: CDR1 SGHNT, CDR2 YYREEE (reference sequence). The CDR3 protein is CASSLAGPNEKLFF. In nucleotides, the CDR3 is TGTGCCAGCAGCTTGGCCGGACCTAATGAAAAACTGTTTTTT.

This chain connects TRBV5-4 to TRBJ1-4; perhaps TRBD1 as D (5 bases). The CDR3 runs 14 residues. V shed 4 bases and J shed 8 bases, with 15 bases lying between them. CDR1 SGHNT and CDR2 YYREEE come from the germline V gene (reference sequence). CDR3 in DNA: TGTGCCAGCAGCACAGGAGCGGGACCAGAAAAACTGTTTTTT. Protein sequence: CASSTGAGPEKLFF.

As DNA, the CDR3 is TGTGCCAGCCGGAGGGGCGGGGAGCCCTTCGAGCAGTACTTC. This translates into CASRRGGEPFEQYF. This rearrangement joins TRBV2 to TRBJ2-7; D is perhaps TRBD2 (6 bases). The CDR3 runs to 14 residues. The germline V gene encodes CDR1 SNHLY and CDR2 FYNNEI. The germline V and J ends were trimmed by 8 bases and 6 bases, with 20 bases remaining between them.

The chain has TRBV9 and TRBJ2-3; the D is unclear. The CDR3 runs to 14 residues. V dropped 0 bases and J dropped 3 bases, with 8 bases sitting between them. Germline V gene data show CDR1 as SGDLS and CDR2 as YYNGEE. The chain's CDR3 is CASSVAGPTDTQYF. The DNA of the CDR3 is TGTGCCAGCAGCGTAGCGGGCCCGACAGATACGCAGTATTTT. Filled out from reference TRBV9 and TRBJ2-3, the complete variable domain reads DSGVTQTPKHLITATGQRVTLRCSPRSGDLSVYWYQQSLDQGLQFLIQYYNGEERAKGNILERFSAQQFPDLHSELNLSSLELGDSALYFCASSVAGPTDTQYFGPGTRLTVL.

The V gene is TRBV3-1 (or the pseudogene TRBV3-2), the J gene TRBJ1-4; D possibly corresponds to TRBD1 (5 bases). This CDR3 contains 16 residues. Trimming pared 1 base from V and 7 bases from J, leaving 16 bases between. From germline, CDR1 is LGHDT and CDR2 YNNKEL (reference sequence). DNA of the CDR3: TGTGCCAGCAGCCAAGCCCGGGGGACTGAGACTGAAAAACTGTTTTTT. Its protein is CASSQARGTETEKLFF.

The V and J genes are TRBV2 and TRBJ1-4; D ambiguous. This CDR3 is 15 amino acids long. Germline V gene data show CDR1 as SNHLY and CDR2 as FYNNEI. V was pared by 4 bases and J by 6 bases, with 15 bases between. Written as DNA, the CDR3 is TGTGCCAGCAGTGCAAGCCTACCGGTCGATGAAAAACTGTTTTTT. This encodes CASSASLPVDEKLFF. Based on the CDR3 plus reference TRBV2 and TRBJ1-4, the full variable domain is EPEVTQTPSHQVTQMGQEVILRCVPISNHLYFYWYRQILGQKVEFLVSFYNNEISEKSEIFDDQFSVERPDGSNFTLKIRSTKLEDSAMYFCASSASLPVDEKLFFGSGTQLSVL.

This chain links TRBV5-4 with TRBJ2-7, with 14 positions matching TRBD2. V trimming: 6 bases; J trimming: 5 bases; junction bases outside the gene matches: 16. There are 18 residues in the CDR3. Germline V lookup: CDR1 SGHNT, CDR2 YYREEE (reference sequence). The CDR3 region has the DNA TGTGCCAGCACTGCCGGGACTAGCGGGAGAGGGGGAGGGCACGAGCAGTACTTC. Amino acids: CASTAGTSGRGGGHEQYF. Based on the CDR3 plus reference TRBV5-4 and TRBJ2-7, the full variable domain is ETGVTQSPTHLIKTRGQQVTLRCSSQSGHNTVSWYQQALGQGPQFIFQYYREEENGRGNFPPRFSGLQFPNYSSELNVNALELDDSALYLCASTAGTSGRGGGHEQYFGPGTRLTVT.

The gene calls are TRBV7-2 and TRBJ1-1; D is undetermined. The CDR3 runs to 13 residues. Germline CDR1 is SGHTA and CDR2 is FQGNSA. V lost 2 bases and J 8 bases, leaving 12 bases between the germline ends. CDR3 amino acids: CASSLSEGSEAFF. The CDR3 nucleotides are TGTGCCAGCAGCTTATCCGAAGGCTCCGAAGCTTTCTTT.

V gene TRBV19 combines with J gene TRBJ1-5; D gene uncertain. There are 12 residues in the CDR3. Trimming removed 5 bases from V and 7 bases from J, with 9 bases in between. Germline V gene data show CDR1 as LNHDA and CDR2 as SQIVND (reference sequence). CDR3 in DNA: TGTGCCAGTAGTGCGGCTTGGCAGCCCCAGCATTTT. Its translation is CASSAAWQPQHF.